Presented here are 3 T cell receptor beta chains from one specimen sequenced in a study of CD8+ T cells in alopecia areata. Sequencing templates came from extracted RNA that was reverse transcribed into cDNA. The table came from immunoSEQ multiplex PCR; TCRdb's copy has only in-frame clones and leaves some out. Of 35,000 to 50,000 clones listed, about 71% are singletons. Documented treatment: oral pan-JAK inhibitor, 5-10 mg twice daily. The specimen was CD8+ T cells sorted from blood, collected at week 4, from a patient treated with tofacitinib. These receptors came from a human donor with alopecia areata.

This sequence joins TRBV15 and TRBJ1-1, with a weak D call TRBD1 (5 bases). The CDR3 has 15 residues. The germline V gene has CDR1 LNHNV and CDR2 YYDKDF (reference sequence). The V gene lost 0 bases and the J gene lost 4 bases, with 12 bases spanning the gap. CDR3 in DNA: TGTGCCACCAGCAGAGATCACAGCGGGGGCACTGAAGCTTTCTTT. Its protein is CATSRDHSGGTEAFF.

The CDR3 DNA reads as TGCAGCGCCGTTGGCTCGAGAGGGCTCGAGCAGTACTTC. Protein product: CSAVGSRGLEQYF. The chain is built from TRBV29-1 and TRBJ2-7, with a tentative D call TRBD2 (5 bases). From germline, CDR1 is SQVTM and CDR2 ANQGSEA. The CDR3 spans 13 residues. V dropped 7 bases and J dropped 6 bases, with 19 bases sitting between them.

In its sample, this clone was seen once. V and J are TRBV27 and TRBJ1-1; D might be TRBD1 (5 bases). V was shortened by 0 bases and J by 4 bases, with 12 bases between the two germline ends. This CDR3 has 15 residues. Germline V gene data show CDR1 as MNHEY and CDR2 as SMNVEV (reference sequence). The chain's CDR3 is CASSLSLKGTTEAFF. The CDR3 DNA sequence: TGTGCCAGCAGTTTATCGCTTAAGGGGACCACTGAAGCTTTCTTT.